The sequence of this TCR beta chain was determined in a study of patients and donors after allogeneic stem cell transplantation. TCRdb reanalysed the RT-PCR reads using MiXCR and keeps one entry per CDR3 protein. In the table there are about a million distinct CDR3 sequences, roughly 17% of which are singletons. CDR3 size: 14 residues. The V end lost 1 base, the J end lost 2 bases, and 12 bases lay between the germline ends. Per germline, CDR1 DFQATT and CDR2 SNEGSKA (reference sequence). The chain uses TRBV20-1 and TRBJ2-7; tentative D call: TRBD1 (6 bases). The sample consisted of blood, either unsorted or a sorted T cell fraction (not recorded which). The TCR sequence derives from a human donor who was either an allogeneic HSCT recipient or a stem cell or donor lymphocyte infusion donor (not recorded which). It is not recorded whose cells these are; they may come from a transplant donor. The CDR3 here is CSARARQVAYEQYF. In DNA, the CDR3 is TGCAGTGCTAGAGCAAGACAGGTGGCCTACGAGCAGTACTTC.